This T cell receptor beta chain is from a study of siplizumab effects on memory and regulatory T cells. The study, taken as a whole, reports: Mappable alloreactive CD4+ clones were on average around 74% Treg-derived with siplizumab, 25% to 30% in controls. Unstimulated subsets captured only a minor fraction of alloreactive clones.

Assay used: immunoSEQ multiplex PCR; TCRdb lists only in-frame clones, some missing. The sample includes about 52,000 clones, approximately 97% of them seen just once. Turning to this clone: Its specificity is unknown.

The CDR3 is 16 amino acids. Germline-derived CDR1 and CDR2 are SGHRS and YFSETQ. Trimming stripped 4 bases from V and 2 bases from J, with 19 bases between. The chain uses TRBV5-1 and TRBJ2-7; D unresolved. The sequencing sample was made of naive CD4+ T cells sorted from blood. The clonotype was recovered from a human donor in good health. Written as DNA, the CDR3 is TGCGCCAGCAGCATGGGGTACGCCACTTTAACCTACGAGCAGTACTTC. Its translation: CASSMGYATLTYEQYF.